Listed here are 24 T cell receptor beta chains from one sample, sequenced in a study of T cell responses to AZD1222 COVID-19 vaccine. Generated by immunoSEQ multiplex PCR, the TCRdb table keeps only in-frame clones and is missing some. The data show about 100,000 clones, 80% to 90% seen once. The sample was peripheral blood, taken on day 0 of AZD1222 vaccination. The receptors come from an adult in good health.

On this clone itself: One junction end does not reproduce the germline sequence, and a read error may be involved. CDR3 bases: TGCAGCGTTAAAGAATCACTACAGAGAAACACCATATATTTT. This translates into CSVKESLQRNTIYF. The V call is TRBV29-1, the J call TRBJ1-3; the D is unclear. The CDR3 is 14 amino acids. Germline V CDR1 and CDR2: SQVTM, ANQGSEA.

A remark on this clone: The sample carries other DNA sequences with the same CDR3. V gene TRBV29-1 combines with J gene TRBJ2-7, with D maybe TRBD1 (5 bases). There are 12 residues in the CDR3. V was trimmed by 2 bases and J by 6 bases, leaving 11 bases between them. Germline CDR1 SQVTM, CDR2 ANQGSEA. This chain's CDR3 is CSVERGGGEQYF. CDR3 nucleotides: TGCAGCGTTGAAAGGGGCGGCGGCGAGCAGTACTTC.

The chain employs TRBV18 and TRBJ2-3; no reliable D call. Germline CDR1 is KGHSH and CDR2 is LQKENI. V shed 4 bases and J shed 6 bases, with 11 bases lying between them. The CDR3 consists of 13 residues. The CDR3, as DNA: TGTGCCAGCTCACGGCAGAACCTGGATACGCAGTATTTT. Translation: CASSRQNLDTQYF.

This clone has just one count. The genes are TRBV25-1 and TRBJ1-4; 7 bases are a match to TRBD1. The length of the CDR3 is 13 residues. Germline V CDR1 and CDR2: MGHDK, SYGVNS. J lost 8 bases, V lost 10 bases, and 10 bases had no gene match. CDR3 bases: TGTGCCACCGCGGACAGGCCACGGGAAAAACTGTTTTTT. Protein product: CATADRPREKLFF.

This clone was seen a single time. The CDR3 region is CASSQDWGGRTEAFF. CDR3 bases: TGTGCCAGCAGCCAAGATTGGGGGGGGAGGACTGAAGCTTTCTTT. V gene TRBV3-1 (or the pseudogene TRBV3-2) combines with J gene TRBJ1-1, with D perhaps matching TRBD1 (5 bases). The CDR3 totals 15 residues. The germline V gene encodes CDR1 LGHDT and CDR2 YNNKEL (reference sequence). V was pared by 0 bases and J by 5 bases, with 13 bases between.

This chain uses TRBV27 with TRBJ2-7; maybe TRBD1 (6 bases). The CDR3 has 14 residues. Germline loops: CDR1 MNHEY, CDR2 SMNVEV (reference sequence). Trimming shortened V by 7 bases and J by 0 bases, and 13 bases separated the two germline ends. This CDR3 reads CASNTGLASYEQYF. CDR3 DNA sequence: TGTGCCAGCAATACAGGGCTTGCCTCCTACGAGCAGTACTTC.

This clone was counted only a few times. This chain links TRBV10-2 with TRBJ2-2; 10 bases map to TRBD1. Germline CDR1 reads WSHSY; CDR2 reads SAAADI. The CDR3 totals 16 residues. V was clipped by 7 bases and J by 2 bases; unmatched bases: 7. The chain's CDR3 is CASIPGQGSNTGELFF. The CDR3 DNA is TGCGCCAGCATACCGGGACAGGGGTCTAACACCGGGGAGCTGTTTTTT.

The V and J genes are TRBV11-2 and TRBJ2-3; D uncertain. Trimming pared 4 bases from V and 6 bases from J, leaving 5 bases between. CDR3 size: 11 residues. The germline CDR1 and CDR2 sequences are SGHAT and FQNNGV. The CDR3 region is CASSSRDTQYF. In nucleotides, the CDR3 is TGTGCCAGCAGCTCAAGGGATACGCAGTATTTT.

The J gene is TRBJ2-1, the V gene TRBV2; 8 nucleotides align to TRBD2. CDR1 and CDR2 from the germline V gene are SNHLY and FYNNEI. V shed 6 bases and J 8 bases; nucleotides not matched to a gene: 9. The CDR3 runs 14 residues. This CDR3 reads CASRSGTSSHEQFF. CDR3 bases: TGTGCCAGCAGATCCGGGACTAGTTCCCATGAGCAGTTCTTC. Supplemented by reference TRBV2 and TRBJ2-1, the full variable domain reads EPEVTQTPSHQVTQMGQEVILRCVPISNHLYFYWYRQILGQKVEFLVSFYNNEISEKSEIFDDQFSVERPDGSNFTLKIRSTKLEDSAMYFCASRSGTSSHEQFFGPGTRLTVL.

V gene TRBV3-1 (or the pseudogene TRBV3-2) combines with J gene TRBJ1-4, with D tentatively TRBD1 (5 bases). V was cut by 7 bases and J by 1 base, with 10 bases left in between. The CDR3 length is 14 residues. Germline CDR1 and CDR2: LGHDT and YNNKEL (reference sequence). The CDR3 nucleotides read TGTGCCAGCACCCGGGGGATAACTAATGAAAAACTGTTTTTT. It codes for CASTRGITNEKLFF.

The chain couples TRBV6-4 to TRBJ1-2; D is perhaps TRBD1 (5 bases). CDR1 and CDR2 (germline): MRHNA, SNTAGT. The CDR3 consists of 14 residues. With 1 base removed from V and 8 bases from J, the gap between germline ends came to 14 bases. CDR3 coding DNA: TGTGCCAGCAGTGACTTCCAGGGTCAGTCAGGCTACACCTTC. Amino acid sequence: CASSDFQGQSGYTF.

This clone was counted between two and nine times. The rearrangement links TRBV3-1 (or the pseudogene TRBV3-2) to TRBJ1-2, with TRBD1 matching over 7 bases. Per germline, CDR1 LGHDT and CDR2 YNNKEL (reference sequence). The CDR3 sequence is 16 residues long. Germline trimming cut 0 bases from V and 4 bases from J; bases unmatched to any gene: 8. CDR3 DNA sequence: TGTGCCAGCAGCCAAGAATCAGGACAGGACTCCTATGGCTACACCTTC. Translation gives CASSQESGQDSYGYTF.

Only a few counts were recorded for this clone. The V and J genes are TRBV3-1 (or the pseudogene TRBV3-2) and TRBJ1-6; tentative D call: TRBD1 (5 bases). Germline CDR1 and CDR2: LGHDT and YNNKEL (reference sequence). The germline V and J ends were trimmed by 1 base and 10 bases, with 8 bases remaining between them. The CDR3 runs to 13 residues. This CDR3 reads CASSQGTKSPLHF. Written as DNA, the CDR3 is TGTGCCAGCAGCCAAGGGACAAAATCACCCCTCCACTTT.

This clone is a singleton in its sample. The chain carries TRBV19 and TRBJ1-2, with 9 nucleotides matching TRBD1. J lost 7 bases, V lost 7 bases, and 16 bases had no gene match. CDR1 and CDR2 (germline): LNHDA, SQIVND (reference sequence). The CDR3 totals 16 residues. The CDR3 DNA follows: TGTGCCAGTAAACCGGGACAGGGATCCATAAGTGGTGGCTACACCTTC. Translated, it gives CASKPGQGSISGGYTF.

The chain uses TRBV12-3 or TRBV12-4 and TRBJ1-2; D ambiguous. Trimming shortened V by 1 base and J by 7 bases, and 10 bases separated the two germline ends. The CDR3 spans 13 residues. CDR3 DNA: TGTGCCAGCAGTTTAGAGGGTACGGCTGGCTACACCTTC. It specifies CASSLEGTAGYTF.

CDR3: CATRPSGTSDTQYF. CDR3 nucleotide sequence: TGTGCCACCAGACCGTCCGGGACATCGGATACGCAGTATTTT. V is TRBV24-1 and J is TRBJ2-3, with D possibly matching TRBD1 (6 bases). V lost 7 bases and J 6 bases, leaving 16 bases between the germline ends. The CDR3 has 14 residues. Germline V CDR1 and CDR2: KGHDR, SFDVKD.

This chain connects TRBV15 to TRBJ1-5; D is uncertain. Germline values: CDR1 LNHNV, CDR2 YYDKDF (reference sequence). The CDR3 totals 14 residues. V shed 0 bases and J shed 1 base, with 4 bases lying between them. The CDR3 here is CATSREGSNQPQHF. Here the CDR3 DNA reads TGTGCCACCAGCAGAGAGGGCAGCAATCAGCCCCAGCATTTT.

This chain uses TRBV18 with TRBJ1-4; weak D call: TRBD1 (6 bases). The germline gives CDR1 KGHSH, CDR2 LQKENI. Deletions cut 6 bases from V and 9 bases from J, with 17 bases between. The CDR3 totals 14 residues. Written as DNA, the CDR3 is TGTGCCAGCTCCCCCGCAGAGGGGGGCCAAAAACTGTTTTTT. Protein sequence: CASSPAEGGQKLFF.

The chain joins TRBV3-1 (or the pseudogene TRBV3-2) to TRBJ1-5; D perhaps matches TRBD1 (6 bases). Germline CDR1 LGHDT, CDR2 YNNKEL (reference sequence). The CDR3 is 12 amino acids. The germline V and J ends were trimmed by 5 bases and 6 bases, with 8 bases remaining between them. The CDR3 protein is CASSIQGQPQHF. The CDR3 coding sequence is TGTGCCAGCAGCATACAGGGTCAGCCCCAGCATTTT.

CDR3 amino acids: CASSLYGTGSTEAFF. CDR3 in DNA: TGTGCCAGCAGCTTATACGGGACAGGGAGCACTGAAGCTTTCTTT. The chain employs TRBV11-1 and TRBJ1-1, with TRBD1 matching over 9 bases. CDR3 length: 15 amino acids. J gave up 4 bases and V 2 bases, and 5 bases lay outside the gene matches. From germline, CDR1 is SGHAT and CDR2 FQDESV (reference sequence).

The chain carries TRBV7-2 and TRBJ2-1; 9 positions agree with TRBD2. The V gene end was trimmed by 0 bases and the J gene end by 8 bases; junction bases not matched to a gene: 11. Looked up from germline, CDR1 is SGHTA and CDR2 is FQGNSA. The CDR3 extends over 17 amino acids. As DNA, the CDR3 is TGTGCCAGCAGCTTAGCGGGGGGCATAGCGGGAGTCGATGAGCAGTTCTTC. Protein: CASSLAGGIAGVDEQFF.

The V gene is TRBV9, the J gene TRBJ1-2, with D maybe TRBD1 (5 bases). Germline CDR1 SGDLS, CDR2 YYNGEE. The CDR3 is 15 residues long. V was shortened by 7 bases and J by 5 bases, with 21 bases between the two germline ends. This CDR3 reads CASAGGWGLDYGYTF. DNA for the CDR3: TGTGCCAGCGCTGGGGGATGGGGTCTTGATTATGGCTACACCTTC. Variable domain in full (rest from reference TRBV9 and TRBJ1-2): DSGVTQTPKHLITATGQRVTLRCSPRSGDLSVYWYQQSLDQGLQFLIQYYNGEERAKGNILERFSAQQFPDLHSELNLSSLELGDSALYFCASAGGWGLDYGYTFGSGTRLTVV.

Only one count was recorded for this clone. The chain links TRBV9 to TRBJ1-4; 7 positions match TRBD1. This CDR3 is 16 amino acids long. Germline assignment: CDR1 SGDLS and CDR2 YYNGEE. V dropped 3 bases and J dropped 7; count of bases not matched to a gene: 12. The CDR3 coding sequence is TGTGCCAGCAGCGGGGACAGCCAAGGATGGGGTGAAAAACTGTTTTTT. Translated: CASSGDSQGWGEKLFF. The whole variable domain, filled in from reference TRBV9 and TRBJ1-4, reads DSGVTQTPKHLITATGQRVTLRCSPRSGDLSVYWYQQSLDQGLQFLIQYYNGEERAKGNILERFSAQQFPDLHSELNLSSLELGDSALYFCASSGDSQGWGEKLFFGSGTQLSVL.

V and J are TRBV19 and TRBJ2-3; no clear D gene. The CDR3 is 17 residues long. V dropped 0 bases and J dropped 8 bases, with 21 bases sitting between them. Germline assignment: CDR1 LNHDA and CDR2 SQIVND (reference sequence). DNA for the CDR3: TGTGCCAGTAGTATAGATCGGAGCAAGGGCCTCCTATCTACGCAGTATTTT. As protein: CASSIDRSKGLLSTQYF.